The 29 T cell receptor beta chains below come from one sample, sequenced in a study of human T cells and chemical hapten exposure. TCRdb redid the calling of the RACE reads with MiXCR, one entry per CDR3 protein. The data show some 350,000 distinct CDR3 sequences, roughly 6.3% seen once. Documented time point: patch test 2, 6 weeks after DPC sensitization. Described treatment: therapeutic diphenylcyclopropenone sensitization with weekly scalp DPC. Sequenced here: whole blood, sampled in connection with sensitization to the hapten diphenylcyclopropenone (DPC). These receptors originate from a woman between 18 and 29 years old with alopecia areata. Some clones in this sample may be carry-over from other donors' samples.

This clonotype was counted at least ten times. The gene calls are TRBV7-2 and TRBJ1-1, with a weak D call TRBD1 (5 bases). With 1 base removed from V and 2 bases from J, the gap between germline ends came to 17 bases. The CDR3 runs to 17 residues. Germline V CDR1 and CDR2: SGHTA, FQGNSA. The CDR3 is CASSLEAAGARNTEAFF. Here the CDR3 DNA reads TGTGCCAGCAGCTTAGAAGCGGCCGGGGCCCGAAACACTGAAGCTTTCTTT.

This clonotype was observed a few times. This sequence joins TRBV12-3 or TRBV12-4 and TRBJ2-5; 10 nucleotides align to TRBD2. The CDR3 loop spans 17 amino acids. With 5 bases clipped from V and 5 bases from J, the junction kept 14 bases outside the gene matches. The CDR3 protein is CASSPRASGGLVETQYF. CDR3 DNA: TGTGCCAGCAGTCCCCGGGCTAGCGGGGGACTCGTGGAGACCCAGTACTTC.

This clonotype was observed at least ten times. The chain joins TRBV28 to TRBJ1-5; D gene uncertain. CDR3 size: 15 residues. Germline assignment: CDR1 MDHEN and CDR2 SYDVKM. Trimming stripped 7 bases from V and 2 bases from J, with 15 bases between. DNA of the CDR3: TGTGCCAGCACCTTAATTGGACTCCGCAATCAGCCCCAGCATTTT. Translation gives CASTLIGLRNQPQHF.

There are a few counts of this clonotype. This sequence joins TRBV24-1 and TRBJ2-3; 10 nucleotides align to TRBD2. J was trimmed by 1 base and V by 3 bases; bases with no gene match: 0. Germline-derived CDR1 and CDR2 are KGHDR and SFDVKD. The CDR3 covers 15 residues. CDR3 in amino acids: CATSDTSGGTDTQYF. The DNA for the CDR3 is TGTGCCACCAGTGATACTAGCGGGGGCACAGATACGCAGTATTTT.

In this sample, this clonotype turned up many times. The V gene is TRBV5-1, the J gene TRBJ1-1; TRBD1 might be the D (5 bases). Per germline, CDR1 SGHRS and CDR2 YFSETQ. Trimming cost V 2 bases and J 7 bases, with 12 bases left between them. CDR3 size: 13 residues. CDR3 nucleotides: TGCGCCAGCAGCTTCTTCCTTCAGGGTGAAGCTTTCTTT. Protein product: CASSFFLQGEAFF. The complete variable domain, with remaining parts taken from reference TRBV5-1 and TRBJ1-1, reads KAGVTQTPRYLIKTRGQQVTLSCSPISGHRSVSWYQQTPGQGLQFLFEYFSETQRNKGNFPGRFSGRQFSNSRSEMNVSTLELGDSALYLCASSFFLQGEAFFGQGTRLTVV.

This clonotype has a handful of counts. The chain combines TRBV9 with TRBJ2-6; TRBD2 is a possible D gene (5 bases). There are 17 residues in the CDR3. Trimming removed 5 bases at V and 1 base at J, with 16 bases between. Germline values: CDR1 SGDLS, CDR2 YYNGEE. This chain's CDR3 is CASSQFHGGSGANVLTF. CDR3 bases: TGTGCCAGCAGTCAATTCCATGGCGGGTCTGGGGCCAACGTCCTGACTTTC.

This clonotype was detected only a few times. The rearrangement joins TRBV7-6 to TRBJ2-5; D gene unclear. V was pared by 2 bases and J by 3 bases, with 7 bases between. The CDR3 loop spans 13 amino acids. Germline CDR1 reads SGHVS; CDR2 reads FNYEAQ. DNA for the CDR3: TGTGCCAGCAGCTTATCGCAGGAAGAGACCCAGTACTTC. Translated, it gives CASSLSQEETQYF.

This clonotype occurred many times. The V and J genes are TRBV29-1 and TRBJ1-1, with unresolved D. Trimming pared 2 bases from V and 8 bases from J, leaving 15 bases between. The germline CDR1 and CDR2 sequences are SQVTM and ANQGSEA. CDR3 length equals 13 residues. In DNA form, the CDR3 reads TGCAGCGTTGAACCCCGGATGAAGGAGGAAGCTTTCTTT. Protein sequence: CSVEPRMKEEAFF.

This clonotype has only a few counts. The rearrangement joins TRBV7-8 to TRBJ2-6; TRBD2 is a possible D gene (5 bases). The germline gives CDR1 SGHVS, CDR2 FQNEAQ. The CDR3 spans 15 residues. V gave up 8 bases and J gave up 0 bases, with 11 bases separating them. CDR3 region: CASLRGNSGANVLTF. In DNA form, the CDR3 reads TGTGCCAGCCTTCGAGGGAACTCTGGGGCCAACGTCCTGACTTTC.

This clonotype was seen at least ten times. DNA of the CDR3: TGTGCCAGCAGCCCAGAAGGTACCTGGGGTGAAAAACTGTTTTTT. Its protein product is CASSPEGTWGEKLFF. This sequence joins TRBV7-9 and TRBJ1-4, with D uncertain. The germline V and J ends were trimmed by 5 bases and 7 bases, with 17 bases remaining between them. The CDR3 length is 15 residues. Germline values: CDR1 SEHNR, CDR2 FQNEAQ (reference sequence). The full variable domain, its missing parts supplied by reference TRBV7-9 and TRBJ1-4, is DTGVSQNPRHKITKRGQNVTFRCDPISEHNRLYWYRQTLGQGPEFLTYFQNEAQLEKSRLLSDRFSAERPKGSFSTLEIQRTEQGDSAMYLCASSPEGTWGEKLFFGSGTQLSVL.

This clonotype has ten or more counts. The V call is TRBV15, the J call TRBJ2-5, with 7 bases fitting TRBD2. The CDR3 runs to 15 residues. The V gene end was trimmed by 0 bases and the J gene end by 0 bases; junction bases not matched to a gene: 1. Germline assignment: CDR1 LNHNV and CDR2 YYDKDF (reference sequence). The CDR3 loop is CATSRDGGDQETQYF. In DNA form, the CDR3 reads TGTGCCACCAGCAGAGATGGGGGGGACCAAGAGACCCAGTACTTC.

This clonotype has ten or more counts. J is TRBJ1-1 and V is TRBV5-1, with D hard to call. The germline CDR1 and CDR2 sequences are SGHRS and YFSETQ. This CDR3 spans 13 amino acids. V lost 5 bases to trimming and J lost 2 bases, with 10 bases between them. The CDR3 loop reads CASSSQPNTEAFF. The CDR3 DNA is TGCGCCAGCAGTTCCCAGCCCAACACTGAAGCTTTCTTT.

This clonotype was recorded many times. V usage is TRBV12-3 or TRBV12-4 and J usage is TRBJ1-2, with D tentatively TRBD1 (5 bases). V lost 5 bases, J lost 4 bases, and 11 bases lay in between. The CDR3 consists of 13 residues. CDR3 region: CASSPGSGYGYTF. The CDR3 coding sequence is TGTGCCAGCAGTCCAGGGAGTGGCTATGGCTACACCTTC.

This clonotype was seen at least ten times. The rearrangement joins TRBV28 to TRBJ1-6; the D gene is possibly TRBD1 (6 bases). This CDR3 comprises 14 residues. Per the germline V gene, CDR1 is MDHEN and CDR2 is SYDVKM. Deletions cut 3 bases from V and 6 bases from J, with 9 bases between. The CDR3 region is CASSFGQFNSPLHF. The CDR3 DNA reads as TGTGCCAGCAGTTTCGGACAGTTTAATTCACCCCTCCACTTT.

The V call is TRBV28, the J call TRBJ2-7; 8 bases match TRBD2. CDR1 is MDHEN, CDR2 SYDVKM, per germline. The J segment lost 2 bases and the V segment lost 7 bases, leaving 7 bases of the junction unmatched. The CDR3 has 14 residues. CDR3: CASTPGGGPYEQYF. The CDR3 bases are TGTGCCAGCACTCCGGGGGGGGGCCCCTACGAGCAGTACTTC.

The V call is TRBV13, the J call TRBJ2-6; 7 bases line up with TRBD1. Trimming at V came to 5 bases and at J to 3 bases, leaving 4 bases not matched to a gene. The CDR3 spans 15 residues. Germline V gene data show CDR1 as PRHDT and CDR2 as FYEKMQ (reference sequence). The CDR3 is CASSAQGNGANVLTF. In DNA, the CDR3 is TGTGCCAGCAGCGCACAGGGGAATGGGGCCAACGTCCTGACTTTC.

The V call is TRBV12-5, the J call TRBJ1-1; 9 bases fit TRBD1. Trimming took 1 base from V and 0 from J; bases not matched to a gene: 6. Germline V CDR1 and CDR2: LGHNT, FRNRAP. The CDR3 is made up of 17 amino acids. The CDR3 loop is CASGLDRDRAMNTEAFF. The CDR3 DNA reads as TGTGCTAGTGGTTTGGACCGGGACAGGGCAATGAACACTGAAGCTTTCTTT.

This clonotype has a handful of counts. V usage is TRBV6-5 and J usage is TRBJ2-1; D is perhaps TRBD2 (5 bases). The germline V gene encodes CDR1 MNHEY and CDR2 SVGAGI. The CDR3 loop spans 16 amino acids. V lost 0 bases to trimming and J lost 7 bases, with 16 bases between them. CDR3 DNA: TGTGCCAGCAGTTACTCGCCTACTCCGGGCGGGAATGAGCAGTTCTTC. Protein product: CASSYSPTPGGNEQFF.

This clonotype was found many times. This chain joins TRBV7-2 and TRBJ2-2, with 7 bases matching TRBD1. Trimming at V came to 1 base and at J to 4 bases, leaving 6 bases not matched to a gene. Germline CDR1 SGHTA, CDR2 FQGNSA. The CDR3 totals 16 residues. For the CDR3, the DNA is TGTGCCAGCAGCTTAGGGTCGACAGGGATCACCGGGGAGCTGTTTTTT. Its translation: CASSLGSTGITGELFF.

At least ten counts were recorded for this clonotype. The chain has TRBV12-3 or TRBV12-4 and TRBJ1-1; D might be TRBD1 (5 bases). Trimming took 0 bases from V and 4 from J, leaving 9 bases between them. The CDR3 extends over 14 amino acids. The CDR3 region is CASSLAGAPTEAFF. CDR3 coding DNA: TGTGCCAGCAGTTTAGCCGGGGCTCCCACTGAAGCTTTCTTT.

At least ten counts were recorded for this clonotype. The chain combines TRBV6-7 with TRBJ1-2; D is undetermined. TRBV6-7 is placed among ORFs of uncertain function. V was pared by 8 bases and J by 6 bases, with 4 bases between. The CDR3 has 9 residues. The CDR3 DNA sequence: TGTGCCAGCTTCGATGGCTACACCTTC. Translating gives CASFDGYTF.

The gene calls are TRBV6-5 and TRBJ1-2, with D tentatively TRBD1 (6 bases). V was clipped by 7 bases and J by 4 bases, with 13 bases between them. The CDR3 is 13 amino acids. Per the germline V gene, CDR1 is MNHEY and CDR2 is SVGAGI. The CDR3 spells CASNGGGAYGYTF. As DNA, the CDR3 is TGTGCCAGCAATGGGGGGGGCGCCTATGGCTACACCTTC.

This clonotype was seen many times. This chain uses TRBV5-1 with TRBJ2-7; no firm D call. V lost 0 bases, J lost 3 bases, and 4 bases lay in between. CDR3 length: 12 residues. CDR1 is SGHRS and CDR2 is YFSETQ in the germline V gene. The CDR3 nucleotides read TGCGCCAGCAGCTTGGTGGGCTACGAGCAGTACTTC. This gives the protein CASSLVGYEQYF.

This clonotype has just a few counts. The chain is built from TRBV4-2 and TRBJ1-1; the D is unclear. V lost 0 bases and J lost 2, with 7 bases in between. The germline V gene has CDR1 LGHNA and CDR2 YNFKEQ. The CDR3 has 14 amino acids. Here the CDR3 DNA reads TGTGCCAGCAGCCAAGAGGCGGTAAACACTGAAGCTTTCTTT. It translates to CASSQEAVNTEAFF.

The J gene is TRBJ2-2, the V gene TRBV5-1, with 7 nucleotides matching TRBD1. This CDR3 is 16 amino acids long. CDR1 SGHRS and CDR2 YFSETQ come from the germline V gene. V dropped 5 bases and J dropped 1; count of bases not matched to a gene: 8. Written as DNA, the CDR3 is TGCGCCAGCAGAGATGTCCGACAGGGGAACACCGGGGAGCTGTTTTTT. Translation: CASRDVRQGNTGELFF. The full variable domain, in which reference TRBV5-1 and TRBJ2-2 provide the parts outside the CDR3, is KAGVTQTPRYLIKTRGQQVTLSCSPISGHRSVSWYQQTPGQGLQFLFEYFSETQRNKGNFPGRFSGRQFSNSRSEMNVSTLELGDSALYLCASRDVRQGNTGELFFGEGSRLTVL.

There are a few counts of this clonotype. The chain recombines TRBV6-6 with TRBJ1-5, with D maybe TRBD1 (5 bases). V lost 0 bases to trimming and J lost 7 bases, with 19 bases between them. The CDR3 spans 17 residues. Germline CDR1 and CDR2: MNHNY and SVGAGI (reference sequence). CDR3 bases: TGTGCCAGCAGTTACTCGGAGGGGCTGGTGTTTGAGCAGCCCCAGCATTTT. Translated: CASSYSEGLVFEQPQHF.

This chain uses TRBV10-3 with TRBJ2-1; a possible D gene is TRBD2 (6 bases). V was cut by 2 bases and J by 3 bases, with 11 bases left in between. Germline lookup yields CDR1 ENHRY and CDR2 SYGVKD. This CDR3 comprises 15 residues. The CDR3 loop reads CAISEPGENYNEQFF. The CDR3 DNA reads as TGTGCCATCAGTGAGCCGGGGGAGAACTACAATGAGCAGTTCTTC.

This clonotype has just a few counts. The V call is TRBV21-1, the J call TRBJ1-1. TRBV21-1 is marked as a pseudogene. This CDR3 is built from 14 residues. CDR3 sequence reads: CASSKTERPTEAFF. The CDR3 region has the DNA TGTGCCAGCAGCAAAACGGAGAGGCCCACTGAAGCTTTCTTT.

This clonotype occurred a few times. The chain is built from TRBV28 and TRBJ2-7; no clear D. Germline V lookup: CDR1 MDHEN, CDR2 SYDVKM. Between the trimmed V and J ends, which lost 3 bases and 6 bases, there was a span of 6 bases. There are 11 residues in the CDR3. DNA for the CDR3: TGTGCCAGCAGTTTGTGGGGCGAGCAGTACTTC. It is translated as CASSLWGEQYF.